The rows below give T cell receptor beta chains drawn from one sample of a study of CD8 T cells in ankylosing spondylitis. TCRdb reprocessed the 5' RACE reads via MiXCR and lists one record per CDR3 protein. The sample records hundreds of thousands of distinct CDR3 sequences, roughly 13% being singletons. Sequenced sample: blood, either unsorted or a sorted T cell fraction (not recorded which). The receptors were sampled from a male donor with ankylosing spondylitis. Both conserved end residues are part of each CDR3. Each record gives: clone size, V gene, D gene, J gene, CDR3 protein, CDR3 DNA. A D gene is named only where the DNA matches it firmly. Expanded clones are given a class, and other clones once, few, many or no size at all.

clone size: many; V gene: TRBV29-1; D gene: -; J gene: TRBJ1-5; CDR3 protein: CSSRDGNGPQHF; CDR3 DNA: TGCAGCTCTCGGGACGGAAATGGGCCCCAGCATTTT
clone size: -; V gene: TRBV7-8; D gene: -; J gene: TRBJ2-5; CDR3 protein: CASSLVGILEETQYF; CDR3 DNA: TGTGCCAGCAGCTTAGTAGGGATACTCGAGGAGACCCAGTACTTC
clone size: -; V gene: TRBV30; D gene: -; J gene: TRBJ2-7; CDR3 protein: CAWSVGRGFYEQYF; CDR3 DNA: TGTGCCTGGAGTGTAGGGCGTGGTTTCTACGAGCAGTACTTC
clone size: few; V gene: TRBV13; D gene: -; J gene: TRBJ1-1; CDR3 protein: CASSLRQGVMNTEAFF; CDR3 DNA: TGTGCCAGCAGCTTACGCCAGGGAGTCATGAACACTGAAGCTTTCTTT
clone size: -; V gene: TRBV7-6; D gene: -; J gene: TRBJ2-2; CDR3 protein: CASSPTGGWDTGELFF; CDR3 DNA: TGTGCCAGCAGCCCAACCGGAGGGTGGGACACCGGGGAGCTGTTTTTT
clone size: -; V gene: TRBV9; D gene: TRBD2; J gene: TRBJ2-5; CDR3 protein: CASSVGYFASGSRETQYF; CDR3 DNA: TGTGCCAGCAGCGTAGGATATTTCGCTAGCGGGAGTCGAGAGACCCAGTACTTC
clone size: -; V gene: TRBV12-3/TRBV12-4; D gene: TRBD2; J gene: TRBJ2-3; CDR3 protein: CASSLRAGGNTQYF; CDR3 DNA: TGTGCCAGCAGTTTAAGGGCGGGGGGGAATACGCAGTATTTT
clone size: -; V gene: TRBV20-1; D gene: TRBD2; J gene: TRBJ2-1; CDR3 protein: CSARDPSGTYNEQFF; CDR3 DNA: TGCAGTGCTAGAGATCCTAGCGGGACCTACAATGAGCAGTTCTTC
clone size: -; V gene: TRBV5-1; D gene: -; J gene: TRBJ1-1; CDR3 protein: CASSQNRVGPEAFF; CDR3 DNA: TGCGCCAGCAGCCAGAACAGGGTAGGACCTGAAGCTTTCTTT
clone size: once; V gene: TRBV4-1; D gene: -; J gene: TRBJ2-7; CDR3 protein: CASSQGPRTQGYEQYF; CDR3 DNA: TGCGCCAGCAGCCAAGGTCCGCGAACCCAGGGGTACGAGCAGTACTTC
clone size: -; V gene: TRBV20-1; D gene: -; J gene: TRBJ2-2; CDR3 protein: CSARDRGGELFF; CDR3 DNA: TGCAGTGCTAGAGATCGGGGCGGGGAGCTGTTTTTT
clone size: many; V gene: TRBV5-1; D gene: TRBD2; J gene: TRBJ2-1; CDR3 protein: CASSLAGLAGGQQFF; CDR3 DNA: TGCGCCAGCAGCTTGGCCGGGCTAGCGGGAGGGCAGCAGTTCTTC
clone size: many; V gene: TRBV5-6; D gene: -; J gene: TRBJ2-7; CDR3 protein: CASSFQGHLGEQYF; CDR3 DNA: TGTGCCAGCAGCTTTCAGGGGCACCTTGGCGAGCAGTACTTC
clone size: few; V gene: TRBV24-1; D gene: -; J gene: TRBJ1-1; CDR3 protein: CATMSRAGTEAFF; CDR3 DNA: TGTGCCACTATGTCCCGGGCGGGCACTGAAGCTTTCTTT
clone size: few; V gene: TRBV12-3/TRBV12-4; D gene: TRBD2; J gene: TRBJ2-1; CDR3 protein: CASSKTSGYNEQFF; CDR3 DNA: TGTGCCAGCAGCAAGACTAGCGGGTACAATGAGCAGTTCTTC
clone size: few; V gene: TRBV5-6; D gene: -; J gene: TRBJ2-1; CDR3 protein: CASSLGSRQYTYNEQFF; CDR3 DNA: TGTGCCAGCAGCTTGGGTTCGAGGCAGTATACTTACAATGAGCAGTTCTTC
clone size: -; V gene: TRBV3-1; D gene: TRBD2; J gene: TRBJ2-3; CDR3 protein: CASSPPMTSAKYF; CDR3 DNA: TGTGCCAGCAGCCCACCGATGACTAGCGCGAAGTATTTT
clone size: -; V gene: TRBV12-3/TRBV12-4; D gene: -; J gene: TRBJ2-6; CDR3 protein: CASSRSERINSGANVLTF; CDR3 DNA: TGTGCCAGCAGTAGAAGCGAGCGTATCAACTCTGGGGCCAACGTCCTGACTTTC
clone size: -; V gene: TRBV30; D gene: -; J gene: TRBJ1-1; CDR3 protein: CAWSVLRVGAFF; CDR3 DNA: TGTGCCTGGAGTGTACTGAGGGTAGGGGCTTTCTTT
clone size: -; V gene: TRBV5-6; D gene: -; J gene: TRBJ2-5; CDR3 protein: CASSLVMSAGTQYF; CDR3 DNA: TGTGCCAGCAGCTTGGTAATGTCCGCGGGGACCCAGTACTTC
clone size: few; V gene: TRBV11-2; D gene: -; J gene: TRBJ1-1; CDR3 protein: CASSLGGLESDFF; CDR3 DNA: TGTGCCAGCAGCTTAGGGGGGCTTGAGTCGGATTTCTTT
clone size: many; V gene: TRBV3-1; D gene: -; J gene: TRBJ2-2; CDR3 protein: CASSPSGTGELFF; CDR3 DNA: TGTGCCAGCAGCCCCTCTGGCACCGGGGAGCTGTTTTTT
clone size: few; V gene: TRBV7-9; D gene: -; J gene: TRBJ2-3; CDR3 protein: CASSPVADTQYF; CDR3 DNA: TGTGCCAGCAGCCCTGTAGCGGATACGCAGTATTTT
clone size: -; V gene: TRBV29-1; D gene: -; J gene: TRBJ1-3; CDR3 protein: CSVAEGPGNTIYF; CDR3 DNA: TGCAGCGTTGCGGAAGGGCCTGGAAACACCATATATTTT
clone size: many; V gene: TRBV12-3/TRBV12-4; D gene: TRBD2; J gene: TRBJ2-5; CDR3 protein: CASSLTSGGETQYF; CDR3 DNA: TGTGCCAGCAGTTTGACTAGCGGGGGGGAGACCCAGTACTTC
clone size: -; V gene: TRBV6-1; D gene: TRBD2; J gene: TRBJ2-3; CDR3 protein: CASTGTNTDTQYF; CDR3 DNA: TGTGCCAGCACGGGGACTAACACAGATACGCAGTATTTT
clone size: -; V gene: TRBV20-1; D gene: -; J gene: TRBJ2-5; CDR3 protein: CSATQPGGETQYF; CDR3 DNA: TGCAGTGCTACCCAGCCGGGTGGGGAGACCCAGTACTTC
clone size: few; V gene: TRBV18; D gene: -; J gene: TRBJ2-1; CDR3 protein: CASSTNPQGTYNEQFF; CDR3 DNA: TGTGCCAGCTCAACCAACCCGCAGGGGACCTACAATGAGCAGTTCTTC
clone size: few; V gene: TRBV24-1; D gene: -; J gene: TRBJ2-1; CDR3 protein: CATSLMNEQFF; CDR3 DNA: TGTGCCACCAGTCTTATGAATGAGCAGTTCTTC
clone size: few; V gene: TRBV10-2; D gene: TRBD1; J gene: TRBJ1-6; CDR3 protein: CASSETGGSYNSPLHF; CDR3 DNA: TGCGCCAGCAGTGAGACAGGGGGCTCCTATAATTCACCCCTCCACTTT
clone size: -; V gene: TRBV20-1; D gene: -; J gene: TRBJ2-1; CDR3 protein: CSVSRGSYNEQFF; CDR3 DNA: TGCAGTGTCAGTCGGGGGTCCTACAATGAGCAGTTCTTC
clone size: -; V gene: TRBV3-1; D gene: -; J gene: TRBJ1-4; CDR3 protein: CASSPYSLADEKLFF; CDR3 DNA: TGTGCCAGCAGCCCATACTCCTTGGCGGACGAAAAACTGTTTTTT
clone size: many; V gene: TRBV10-1; D gene: -; J gene: TRBJ2-1; CDR3 protein: CASSPGLIYNEQFF; CDR3 DNA: TGCGCCAGCAGTCCCGGACTAATATACAATGAGCAGTTCTTC
clone size: few; V gene: TRBV3-1; D gene: TRBD2; J gene: TRBJ2-2; CDR3 protein: CASSLTSGRRTGELFF; CDR3 DNA: TGTGCCAGCAGCCTGACTAGCGGGAGACGGACCGGGGAGCTGTTTTTT
clone size: -; V gene: TRBV4-1; D gene: -; J gene: TRBJ1-2; CDR3 protein: CASSQDSGVRRYTF; CDR3 DNA: TGCGCCAGCAGCCAAGACTCAGGGGTTAGGCGTTACACCTTC